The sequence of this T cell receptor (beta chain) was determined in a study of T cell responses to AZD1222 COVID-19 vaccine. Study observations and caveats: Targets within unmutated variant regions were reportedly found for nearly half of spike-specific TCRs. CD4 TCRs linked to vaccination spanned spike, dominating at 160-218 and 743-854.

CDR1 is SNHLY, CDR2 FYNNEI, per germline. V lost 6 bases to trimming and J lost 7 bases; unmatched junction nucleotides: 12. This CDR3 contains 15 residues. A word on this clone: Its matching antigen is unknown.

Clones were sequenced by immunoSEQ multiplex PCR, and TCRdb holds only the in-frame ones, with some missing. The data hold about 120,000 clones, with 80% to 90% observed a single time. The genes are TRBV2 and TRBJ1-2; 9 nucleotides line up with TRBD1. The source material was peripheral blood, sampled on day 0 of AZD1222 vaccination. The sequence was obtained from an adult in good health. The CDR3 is CASRQGAFNVGGYTF. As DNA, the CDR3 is TGTGCCAGCAGACAGGGGGCGTTCAATGTTGGTGGCTACACCTTC.